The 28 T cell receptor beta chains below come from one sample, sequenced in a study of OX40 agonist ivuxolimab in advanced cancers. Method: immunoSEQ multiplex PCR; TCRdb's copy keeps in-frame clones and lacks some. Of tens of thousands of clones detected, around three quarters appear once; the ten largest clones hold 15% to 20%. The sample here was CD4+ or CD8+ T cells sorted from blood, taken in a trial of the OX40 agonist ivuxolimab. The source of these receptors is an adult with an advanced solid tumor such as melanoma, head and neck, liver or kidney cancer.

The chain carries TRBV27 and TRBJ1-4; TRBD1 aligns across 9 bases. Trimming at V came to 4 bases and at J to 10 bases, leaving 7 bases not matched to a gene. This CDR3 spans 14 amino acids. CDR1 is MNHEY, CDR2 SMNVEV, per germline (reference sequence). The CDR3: CASSWDRAQGKLFF. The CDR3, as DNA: TGTGCCAGCAGTTGGGACAGGGCCCAGGGAAAACTGTTTTTT. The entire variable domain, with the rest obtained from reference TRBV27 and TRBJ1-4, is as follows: EAQVTQNPRYLITVTGKKLTVTCSQNMNHEYMSWYRQDPGLGLRQIYYSMNVEVTDKGDVPEGYKVSRKEKRNFPLILESPSPNQTSLYFCASSWDRAQGKLFFGSGTQLSVL.

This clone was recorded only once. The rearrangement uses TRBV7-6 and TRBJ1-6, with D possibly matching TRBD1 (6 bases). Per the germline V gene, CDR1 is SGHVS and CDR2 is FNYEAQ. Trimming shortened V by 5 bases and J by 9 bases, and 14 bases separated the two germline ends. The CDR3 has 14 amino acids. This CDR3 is CASSPRGAASPLHF. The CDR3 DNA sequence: TGTGCCAGCAGCCCGCGGGGGGCAGCTTCACCCCTCCACTTT.

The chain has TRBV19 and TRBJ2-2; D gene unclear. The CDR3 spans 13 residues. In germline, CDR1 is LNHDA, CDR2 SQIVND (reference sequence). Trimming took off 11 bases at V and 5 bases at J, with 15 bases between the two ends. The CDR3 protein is CAPAPRCTGELFF. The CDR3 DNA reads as TGTGCCCCCGCGCCCCGATGTACCGGGGAGCTGTTTTTT.

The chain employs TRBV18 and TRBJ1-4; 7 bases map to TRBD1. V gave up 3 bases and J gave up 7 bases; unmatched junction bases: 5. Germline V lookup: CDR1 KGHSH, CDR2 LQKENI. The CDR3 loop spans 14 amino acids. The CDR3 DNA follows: TGTGCCAGCTCACCGACAGGGAGTGGTGAAAAACTGTTTTTT. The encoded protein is CASSPTGSGEKLFF.

CDR3 in DNA: TGTGCCAGCACCCTAACACCATCCTACGAGCAGTACTTC. Translated, it gives CASTLTPSYEQYF. The gene calls are TRBV6-5 and TRBJ2-7; D remains ambiguous. Per the germline V gene, CDR1 is MNHEY and CDR2 is SVGAGI. V was trimmed by 7 bases and J by 1 base, leaving 11 bases between them. The CDR3 covers 13 residues.

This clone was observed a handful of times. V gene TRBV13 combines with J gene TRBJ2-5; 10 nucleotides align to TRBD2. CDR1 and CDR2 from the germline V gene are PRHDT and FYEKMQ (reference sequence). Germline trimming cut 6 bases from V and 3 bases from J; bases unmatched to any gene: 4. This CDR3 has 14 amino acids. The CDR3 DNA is TGTGCCAGCAGGGCTAGCGGGGGAGAAGAGACCCAGTACTTC. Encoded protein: CASRASGGEETQYF. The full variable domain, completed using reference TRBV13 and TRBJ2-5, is AAGVIQSPRHLIKEKRETATLKCYPIPRHDTVYWYQQGPGQDPQFLISFYEKMQSDKGSIPDRFSAQQFSDYHSELNMSSLELGDSALYFCASRASGGEETQYFGPGTRLLVL.

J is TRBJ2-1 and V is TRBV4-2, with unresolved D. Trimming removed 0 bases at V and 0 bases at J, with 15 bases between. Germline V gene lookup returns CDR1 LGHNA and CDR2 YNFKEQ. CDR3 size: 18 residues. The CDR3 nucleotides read TGTGCCAGCAGCCAAGATGGGGTTGGGGATATCTCCTACAATGAGCAGTTCTTC. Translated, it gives CASSQDGVGDISYNEQFF.

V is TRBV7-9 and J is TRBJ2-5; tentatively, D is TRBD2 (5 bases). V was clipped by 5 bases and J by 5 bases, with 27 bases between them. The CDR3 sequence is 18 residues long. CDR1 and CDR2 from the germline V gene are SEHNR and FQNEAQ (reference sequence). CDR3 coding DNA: TGTGCCAGCAGCGATAGCTTAGCGCCGGGCTCAGAACTCGAGACCCAGTACTTC. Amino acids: CASSDSLAPGSELETQYF.

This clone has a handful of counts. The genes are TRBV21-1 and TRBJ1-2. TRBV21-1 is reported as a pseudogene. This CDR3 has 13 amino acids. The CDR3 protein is CASSMGEINGYTF. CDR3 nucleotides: TGTGCCAGCAGCATGGGGGAAATTAATGGCTACACCTTC.

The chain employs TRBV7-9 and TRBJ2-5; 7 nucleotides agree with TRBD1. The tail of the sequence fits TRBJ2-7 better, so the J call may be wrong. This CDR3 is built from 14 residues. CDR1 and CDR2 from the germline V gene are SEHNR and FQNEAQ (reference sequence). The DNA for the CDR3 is TGTGCCAGCAGGAAACAGGGGACCTCCTACGAGCAGTACTTC. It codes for CASRKQGTSYEQYF.

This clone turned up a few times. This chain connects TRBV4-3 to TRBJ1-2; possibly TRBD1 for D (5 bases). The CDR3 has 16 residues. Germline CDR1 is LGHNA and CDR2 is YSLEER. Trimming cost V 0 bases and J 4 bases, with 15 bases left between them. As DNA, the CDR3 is TGCGCCAGCAGCCAAGATCGACAGCATGATCCCTATGGCTACACCTTC. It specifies CASSQDRQHDPYGYTF.

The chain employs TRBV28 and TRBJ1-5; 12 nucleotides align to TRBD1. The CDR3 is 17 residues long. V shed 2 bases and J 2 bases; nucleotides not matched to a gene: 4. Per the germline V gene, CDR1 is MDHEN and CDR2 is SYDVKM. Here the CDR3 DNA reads TGTGCCAGCAGTTTAAGGGACAGGGGGCCCCGCAATCAGCCCCAGCATTTT. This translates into CASSLRDRGPRNQPQHF.

CDR3 sequence (DNA): TGTGCCAGCAGCGTAGCCCCGGGAGGGGGGGCTAACACCGGGGAGCTGTTTTTT. Amino acid sequence: CASSVAPGGGANTGELFF. The chain joins TRBV9 to TRBJ2-2, with 8 bases that match TRBD2. The J segment lost 2 bases and the V segment lost 0 bases, leaving 9 bases of the junction unmatched. In germline, CDR1 is SGDLS, CDR2 YYNGEE. This CDR3 is 18 amino acids long.

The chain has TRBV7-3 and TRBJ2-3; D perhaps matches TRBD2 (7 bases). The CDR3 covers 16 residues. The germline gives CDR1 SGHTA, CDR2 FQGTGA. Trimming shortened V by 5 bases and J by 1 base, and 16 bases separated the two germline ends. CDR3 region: CASSLGGGDRTDTQYF. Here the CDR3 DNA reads TGTGCCAGCAGCCTCGGAGGGGGGGACCGCACAGATACGCAGTATTTT. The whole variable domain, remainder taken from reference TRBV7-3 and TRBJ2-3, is GAGVSQTPSNKVTEKGKYVELRCDPISGHTALYWYRQSLGQGPEFLIYFQGTGAADDSGLPNDRFFAVRPEGSVSTLKIQRTERGDSAVYLCASSLGGGDRTDTQYFGPGTRLTVL.

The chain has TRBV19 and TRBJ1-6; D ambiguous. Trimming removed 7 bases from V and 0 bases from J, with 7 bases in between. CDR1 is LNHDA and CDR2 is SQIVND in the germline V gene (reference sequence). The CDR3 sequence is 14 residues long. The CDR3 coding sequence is TGTGCCAGTAAGAGGAGCTCCTATAATTCACCCCTCCACTTT. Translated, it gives CASKRSSYNSPLHF.

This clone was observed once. The CDR3 here is CASSGQATILYEQYF. CDR3 nucleotide sequence: TGTGCCAGCAGTGGGCAGGCGACTATTCTCTACGAGCAGTACTTC. This chain uses TRBV2 with TRBJ2-7; weak D call: TRBD2 (5 bases). Trimming shortened V by 4 bases and J by 3 bases, and 16 bases separated the two germline ends. Germline-derived CDR1 and CDR2 are SNHLY and FYNNEI. This CDR3 is 15 amino acids long.

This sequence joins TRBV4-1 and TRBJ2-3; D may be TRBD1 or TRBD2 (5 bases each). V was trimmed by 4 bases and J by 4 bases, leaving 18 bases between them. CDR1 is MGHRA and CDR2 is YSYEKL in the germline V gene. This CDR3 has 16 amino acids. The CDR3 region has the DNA TGCGCCAGCAGCCCCAGAGGGGCAGGGTGGGCAGATACGCAGTATTTT. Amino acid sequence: CASSPRGAGWADTQYF.

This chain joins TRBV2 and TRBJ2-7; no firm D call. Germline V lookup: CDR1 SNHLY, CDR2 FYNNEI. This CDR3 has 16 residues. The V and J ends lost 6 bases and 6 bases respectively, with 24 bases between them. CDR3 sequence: CASRTALGTQILEQYF. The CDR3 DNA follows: TGTGCCAGCAGGACCGCTCTAGGCACCCAGATCCTCGAGCAGTACTTC. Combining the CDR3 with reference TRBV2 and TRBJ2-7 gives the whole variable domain EPEVTQTPSHQVTQMGQEVILRCVPISNHLYFYWYRQILGQKVEFLVSFYNNEISEKSEIFDDQFSVERPDGSNFTLKIRSTKLEDSAMYFCASRTALGTQILEQYFGPGTRLTVT.

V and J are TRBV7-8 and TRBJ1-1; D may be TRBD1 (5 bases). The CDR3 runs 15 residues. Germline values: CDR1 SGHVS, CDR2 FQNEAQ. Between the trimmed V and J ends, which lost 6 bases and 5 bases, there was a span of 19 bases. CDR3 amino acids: CASSAHPGVGTEAFF. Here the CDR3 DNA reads TGTGCCAGCAGTGCCCACCCGGGGGTGGGAACTGAAGCTTTCTTT.

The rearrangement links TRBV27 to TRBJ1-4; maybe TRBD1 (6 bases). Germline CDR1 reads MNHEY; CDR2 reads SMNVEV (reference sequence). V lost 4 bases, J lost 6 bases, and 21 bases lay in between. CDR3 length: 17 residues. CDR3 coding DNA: TGTGCCAGCAGTTCGATTGGGGGGGGCTGGGGTGATGAAAAACTGTTTTTT. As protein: CASSSIGGGWGDEKLFF.

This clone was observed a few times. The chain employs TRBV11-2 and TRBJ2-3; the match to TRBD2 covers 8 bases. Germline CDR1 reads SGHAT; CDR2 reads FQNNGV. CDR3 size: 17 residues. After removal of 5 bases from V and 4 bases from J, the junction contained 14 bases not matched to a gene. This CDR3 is CASSPPGRGAGADTQYF. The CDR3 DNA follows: TGTGCCAGCAGCCCCCCGGGGCGGGGGGCCGGGGCAGATACGCAGTATTTT.

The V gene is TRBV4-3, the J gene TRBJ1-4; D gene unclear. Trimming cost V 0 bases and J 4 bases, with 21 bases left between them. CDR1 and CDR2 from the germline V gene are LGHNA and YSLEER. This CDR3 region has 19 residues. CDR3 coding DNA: TGCGCCAGCAGCCAAGATTCTGTGGCAAGGCAGGCTTTTAATGAAAAACTGTTTTTT. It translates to CASSQDSVARQAFNEKLFF.

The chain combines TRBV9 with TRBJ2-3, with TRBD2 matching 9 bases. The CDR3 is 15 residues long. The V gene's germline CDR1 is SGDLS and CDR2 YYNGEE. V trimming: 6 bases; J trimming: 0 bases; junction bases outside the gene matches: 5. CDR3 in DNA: TGTGCCAGCACCCGAGCGGGGGGTAGCACAGATACGCAGTATTTT. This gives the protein CASTRAGGSTDTQYF.

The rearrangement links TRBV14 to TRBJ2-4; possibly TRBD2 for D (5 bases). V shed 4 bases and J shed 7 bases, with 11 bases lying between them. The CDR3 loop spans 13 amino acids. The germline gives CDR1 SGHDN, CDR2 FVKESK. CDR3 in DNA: TGTGCCAGCAGCCTAAGCGGTGAGAACATTCAGTACTTC. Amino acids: CASSLSGENIQYF.

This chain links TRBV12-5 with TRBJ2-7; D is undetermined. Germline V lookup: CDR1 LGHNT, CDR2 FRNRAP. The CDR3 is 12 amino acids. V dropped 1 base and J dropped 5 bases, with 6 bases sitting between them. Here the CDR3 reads CASGLDSHEQYF. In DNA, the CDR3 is TGTGCTAGTGGTTTGGACAGCCACGAGCAGTACTTC.

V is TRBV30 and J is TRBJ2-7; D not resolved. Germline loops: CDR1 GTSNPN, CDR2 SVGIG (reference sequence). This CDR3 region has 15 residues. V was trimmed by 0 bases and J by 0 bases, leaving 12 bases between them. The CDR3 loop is CAWSVWPSSSYEQYF. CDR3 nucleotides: TGTGCCTGGAGTGTATGGCCTTCTAGCTCCTACGAGCAGTACTTC. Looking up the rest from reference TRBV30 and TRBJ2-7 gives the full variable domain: SQTIHQWPATLVQPVGSPLSLECTVEGTSNPNLYWYRQAAGRGLQLLFYSVGIGQISSEVPQNLSASRPQDRQFILSSKKLLLSDSGFYLCAWSVWPSSSYEQYFGPGTRLTVT.

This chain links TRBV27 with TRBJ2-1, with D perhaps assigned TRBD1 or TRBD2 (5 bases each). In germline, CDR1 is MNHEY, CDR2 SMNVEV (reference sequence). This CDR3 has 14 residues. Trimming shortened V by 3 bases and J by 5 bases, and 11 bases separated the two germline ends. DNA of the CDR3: TGTGCCAGCAGTTTGGCAGGGACCCACAATGAGCAGTTCTTC. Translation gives CASSLAGTHNEQFF.

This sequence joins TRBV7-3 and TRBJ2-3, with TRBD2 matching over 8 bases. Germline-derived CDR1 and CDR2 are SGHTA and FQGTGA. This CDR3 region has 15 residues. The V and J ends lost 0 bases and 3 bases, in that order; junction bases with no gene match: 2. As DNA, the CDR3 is TGTGCCAGCAGCTTAACAGCGGGGGCGACAGATACGCAGTATTTT. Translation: CASSLTAGATDTQYF.